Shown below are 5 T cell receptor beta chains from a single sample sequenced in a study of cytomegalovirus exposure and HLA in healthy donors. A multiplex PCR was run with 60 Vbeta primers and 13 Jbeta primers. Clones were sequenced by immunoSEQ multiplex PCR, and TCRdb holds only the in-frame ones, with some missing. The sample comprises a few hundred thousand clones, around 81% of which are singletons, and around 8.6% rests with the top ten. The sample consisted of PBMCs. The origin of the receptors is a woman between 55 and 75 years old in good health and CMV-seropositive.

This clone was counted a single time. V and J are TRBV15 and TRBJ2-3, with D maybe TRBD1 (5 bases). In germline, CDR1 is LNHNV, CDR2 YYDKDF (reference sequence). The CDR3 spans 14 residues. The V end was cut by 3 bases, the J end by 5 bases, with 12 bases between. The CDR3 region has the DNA TGTGCCACCAGCAGGGTCAGGGTCGGAGATACGCAGTATTTT. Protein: CATSRVRVGDTQYF.

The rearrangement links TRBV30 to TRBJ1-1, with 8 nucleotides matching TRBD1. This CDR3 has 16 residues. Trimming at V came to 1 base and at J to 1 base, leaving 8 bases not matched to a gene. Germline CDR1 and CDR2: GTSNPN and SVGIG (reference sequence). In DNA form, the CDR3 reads TGTGCCTGGAGTGCCCATTACGGACAGGGGAACACTGAAGCTTTCTTT. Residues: CAWSAHYGQGNTEAFF. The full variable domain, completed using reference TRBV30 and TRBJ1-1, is SQTIHQWPATLVQPVGSPLSLECTVEGTSNPNLYWYRQAAGRGLQLLFYSVGIGQISSEVPQNLSASRPQDRQFILSSKKLLLSDSGFYLCAWSAHYGQGNTEAFFGQGTRLTVV.

CDR3: CASSMPGTAGANVLTF. The CDR3 DNA sequence: TGTGCCAGTAGCATGCCCGGGACAGCTGGGGCCAACGTCCTGACTTTC. V and J are TRBV19 and TRBJ2-6; 7 positions match TRBD1. The length of the CDR3 is 16 residues. V was clipped by 6 bases and J by 2 bases; unmatched bases: 7. Per the germline V gene, CDR1 is LNHDA and CDR2 is SQIVND (reference sequence).

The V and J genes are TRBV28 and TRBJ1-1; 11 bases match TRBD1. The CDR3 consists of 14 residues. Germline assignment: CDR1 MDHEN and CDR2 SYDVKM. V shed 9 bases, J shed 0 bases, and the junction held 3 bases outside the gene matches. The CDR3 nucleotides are TGTGCCAGTTGGACAGGGGGCATGAACACTGAAGCTTTCTTT. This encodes CASWTGGMNTEAFF.

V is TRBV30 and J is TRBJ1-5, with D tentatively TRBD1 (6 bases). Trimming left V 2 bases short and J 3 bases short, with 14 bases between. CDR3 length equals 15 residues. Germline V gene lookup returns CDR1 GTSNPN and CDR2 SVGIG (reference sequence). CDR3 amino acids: CAWSRAGVNNQPQHF. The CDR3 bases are TGTGCCTGGAGTCGGGCAGGGGTAAACAATCAGCCCCAGCATTTT.